The 27 T cell receptor beta chains listed next were all sequenced from one sample in a study of blood T cell repertoires in COVID-19 (dated by TCRdb to 2020 to 2021). The method behind the library was the immunoSEQ multiplex PCR assay. TCRdb limited this immuneACCESS table to in-frame rearrangements with V and J called. A share of clones is missing; checked studies link under half to unresolved V genes, and the rest is unexplained. The sample records around 320,000 clones, roughly 90% of which are singletons. The ten largest clones take up 2% to 3% of the sample. The sample taken for sequencing was peripheral blood. The receptors shown here come from a man between 18 and 29 years old with active or convalescent COVID-19.

The chain links TRBV28 to TRBJ2-7, with D perhaps TRBD1 (5 bases). Germline assignment: CDR1 MDHEN and CDR2 SYDVKM. The CDR3 is 14 amino acids. Between the trimmed V and J ends, which lost 1 base and 8 bases, there was a span of 15 bases. The CDR3 DNA reads TGTGCCAGCAGTTTATCGGCGTCTGGACAAAAGCAGTACTTC. This gives the protein CASSLSASGQKQYF. Supplemented by reference TRBV28 and TRBJ2-7, the full variable domain reads DVKVTQSSRYLVKRTGEKVFLECVQDMDHENMFWYRQDPGLGLRLIYFSYDVKMKEKGDIPEGYSVSREKKERFSLILESASTNQTSMYLCASSLSASGQKQYFGPGTRLTVT.

CDR3 sequence: CASSPPHTISNEQFF. The CDR3 DNA reads TGTGCCAGCAGCCCCCCCCACACTATTAGCAATGAGCAGTTCTTC. This sequence joins TRBV7-9 and TRBJ2-1; D gene unclear. The CDR3 is 15 amino acids. V lost 5 bases to trimming and J lost 6 bases, with 17 bases between them. Germline loops: CDR1 SEHNR, CDR2 FQNEAQ (reference sequence).

The chain carries TRBV15 and TRBJ2-7; no definite D call. Per germline, CDR1 LNHNV and CDR2 YYDKDF (reference sequence). Trimming removed 0 bases at V and 2 bases at J, with 11 bases between. The CDR3 runs to 15 residues. CDR3 in DNA: TGTGCCACCAGCAGAGAGCCAAACAGTGCCTACGAGCAGTACTTC. Its protein is CATSREPNSAYEQYF.

The V call is TRBV15, the J call TRBJ1-4; D is unresolved. The germline V and J ends were trimmed by 0 bases and 5 bases, with 10 bases remaining between them. The germline CDR1 and CDR2 sequences are LNHNV and YYDKDF (reference sequence). The CDR3 loop spans 15 amino acids. CDR3 in amino acids: CATSREGGPNEKLFF. In DNA form, the CDR3 reads TGTGCCACCAGCAGAGAGGGAGGACCGAATGAAAAACTGTTTTTT.

J is TRBJ2-7 and V is TRBV10-3; 10 positions match TRBD1. V lost 6 bases, J lost 4 bases, and 6 bases stayed unmatched. CDR1 and CDR2 (germline): ENHRY, SYGVKD. The CDR3 is 14 residues long. CDR3 nucleotide sequence: TGTGCCATCAGGGGGGACAGGGGTTCTTACGAGCAGTACTTC. Its protein product is CAIRGDRGSYEQYF.

This chain connects TRBV11-1 to TRBJ1-1, with D tentatively TRBD1 (5 bases). The V gene's germline CDR1 is SGHAT and CDR2 FQDESV (reference sequence). V lost 5 bases and J lost 4, with 17 bases in between. The length of the CDR3 is 15 residues. The CDR3 here is CASSRWGGGFTEAFF. CDR3 DNA sequence: TGTGCCAGCAGCCGGTGGGGGGGTGGCTTCACTGAAGCTTTCTTT.

The chain carries TRBV9 and TRBJ1-2; TRBD1 aligns across 7 bases. From germline, CDR1 is SGDLS and CDR2 YYNGEE. Trimming removed 2 bases from V and 7 bases from J; junction bases left unmatched: 5. CDR3 length equals 13 residues. The CDR3 sequence is CASSVGTDGGYTF. The CDR3 coding sequence is TGTGCCAGCAGCGTCGGGACAGATGGTGGCTACACCTTC.

This sequence joins TRBV6-5 and TRBJ1-4; 9 bases agree with TRBD1. The CDR3 sequence is 15 residues long. CDR1 is MNHEY and CDR2 is SVGAGI in the germline V gene. Trimming took 4 bases from V and 8 from J; bases not matched to a gene: 8. The CDR3 protein is CASSSPGQGGEKLFF. CDR3 coding DNA: TGTGCCAGCAGTTCCCCGGGACAGGGTGGCGAAAAACTGTTTTTT.

The chain combines TRBV4-1 with TRBJ1-1; TRBD1 matches 8 bases. The CDR3 has 11 residues. The V gene's germline CDR1 is MGHRA and CDR2 YSYEKL. V shed 8 bases and J 10 bases; nucleotides not matched to a gene: 6. CDR3: CASAQQGVAFF. The CDR3 coding sequence is TGCGCCAGCGCGCAACAGGGGGTAGCTTTCTTT.

Here the CDR3 reads CASGLVWGQGRISNTEAFF. CDR3 nucleotide sequence: TGTGCTAGTGGTTTGGTATGGGGTCAGGGAAGGATTTCGAACACTGAAGCTTTCTTT. This rearrangement joins TRBV12-5 to TRBJ1-1; TRBD1 might be the D (5 bases). CDR1 is LGHNT and CDR2 is FRNRAP in the germline V gene. The V and J ends lost 0 bases and 1 base respectively, with 21 bases between them. The CDR3 spans 19 residues.

The count of this clone is one. This chain uses TRBV11-3 with TRBJ2-2; TRBD2 matches at 8 bases. This CDR3 contains 16 residues. V lost 4 bases to trimming and J lost 4 bases; unmatched junction nucleotides: 8. Germline V gives CDR1 SGHNT, CDR2 YENEEA. The CDR3 coding sequence is TGTGCCAGCAGCTCTCTCAGCGGGGGAACCACCGGGGAGCTGTTTTTT. This codes for CASSSLSGGTTGELFF.

This rearrangement joins TRBV9 to TRBJ2-7; 7 bases match TRBD1. V gave up 3 bases and J gave up 1 base; unmatched junction bases: 4. The CDR3 contains 14 residues. Germline V gene data show CDR1 as SGDLS and CDR2 as YYNGEE. The CDR3 here is CASSDRDSSYEQYF. CDR3 in DNA: TGTGCCAGCAGCGACCGGGACAGTTCCTACGAGCAGTACTTC. Complete variable domain (other parts from reference TRBV9 and TRBJ2-7): DSGVTQTPKHLITATGQRVTLRCSPRSGDLSVYWYQQSLDQGLQFLIQYYNGEERAKGNILERFSAQQFPDLHSELNLSSLELGDSALYFCASSDRDSSYEQYFGPGTRLTVT.

This chain uses TRBV4-3 with TRBJ1-2, with a possible D match to TRBD1 (6 bases). This CDR3 has 15 amino acids. V lost 4 bases and J 2 bases, leaving 14 bases between the germline ends. CDR1 and CDR2 from the germline V gene are LGHNA and YSLEER. The DNA of the CDR3 is TGCGCCAGCAGCCTCGACAGGCGCCTCAACTATGGCTACACCTTC. Encoded protein: CASSLDRRLNYGYTF.

V usage is TRBV28 and J usage is TRBJ2-1; 9 bases map to TRBD2. Germline CDR1 reads MDHEN; CDR2 reads SYDVKM. This CDR3 region has 16 residues. V shed 6 bases and J 4 bases; nucleotides not matched to a gene: 10. For the CDR3, the DNA is TGTGCCAGCAGCGTATCAGGCAGCGGGAGGTACAATGAGCAGTTCTTC. The encoded protein is CASSVSGSGRYNEQFF. Based on the CDR3 plus reference TRBV28 and TRBJ2-1, the full variable domain is DVKVTQSSRYLVKRTGEKVFLECVQDMDHENMFWYRQDPGLGLRLIYFSYDVKMKEKGDIPEGYSVSREKKERFSLILESASTNQTSMYLCASSVSGSGRYNEQFFGPGTRLTVL.

The CDR3 nucleotides read TGTGCCAGCAGTGAATGGGCCCTCCAAGGCAATCAGCCCCAGCATTTT. Amino acid sequence: CASSEWALQGNQPQHF. The gene calls are TRBV6-1 and TRBJ1-5; D unresolved. In germline, CDR1 is MNHNS, CDR2 SASEGT. The CDR3 has 16 residues. Trimming stripped 2 bases from V and 2 bases from J, with 13 bases between.

V is TRBV7-2 and J is TRBJ2-7; TRBD1 matches at 9 bases. CDR1 is SGHTA and CDR2 is FQGNSA in the germline V gene. The CDR3 is 15 residues long. V was pared by 8 bases and J by 1 base, with 9 bases of the junction left unmatched. The CDR3 coding sequence is TGTGCCAGCTCGAACAGGGGGCGACAGTCCTACGAGCAGTACTTC. It encodes CASSNRGRQSYEQYF.

This chain joins TRBV5-1 and TRBJ1-5, with 11 bases lining up with TRBD1. The CDR3 consists of 17 residues. The germline CDR1 and CDR2 sequences are SGHRS and YFSETQ. J gave up 1 base and V 4 bases, and 7 bases lay outside the gene matches. The DNA for the CDR3 is TGCGCCAGCAGCCCGTCAGGGGACAGGGGGAGCAATCAGCCCCAGCATTTT. Protein product: CASSPSGDRGSNQPQHF.

J is TRBJ1-6 and V is TRBV10-3, with a possible D match to TRBD1 (6 bases). Germline V gene lookup returns CDR1 ENHRY and CDR2 SYGVKD. The CDR3 spans 16 residues. Trimming stripped 6 bases from V and 0 bases from J, with 12 bases between. CDR3 bases: TGTGCCATCAGAGGGGACACAAGCTCCTATAATTCACCCCTCCACTTT. Amino acid sequence: CAIRGDTSSYNSPLHF.

The J gene is TRBJ2-7, the V gene TRBV27; 14 nucleotides agree with TRBD2. CDR1 and CDR2 (germline): MNHEY, SMNVEV (reference sequence). V shed 6 bases, J shed 1 base, and the junction held 2 bases outside the gene matches. This CDR3 contains 15 residues. CDR3 coding DNA: TGTGCCAGCAGCCGACTAGCGGGAGGGTCCTACGAGCAGTACTTC. This translates into CASSRLAGGSYEQYF.

V gene TRBV19 combines with J gene TRBJ2-3, with 10 bases identical to TRBD2. Germline trimming cut 5 bases from V and 4 bases from J; bases unmatched to any gene: 12. Germline V gene lookup returns CDR1 LNHDA and CDR2 SQIVND (reference sequence). This CDR3 has 17 amino acids. This CDR3 is CASSPSLLAGKADTQYF. CDR3 coding DNA: TGTGCCAGTAGTCCATCCCTACTAGCGGGAAAGGCAGATACGCAGTATTTT.

The rearrangement joins TRBV2 to TRBJ1-2, with TRBD1 identical over 9 bases. CDR3 length equals 13 residues. Germline V CDR1 and CDR2: SNHLY, FYNNEI. Losses at the gene ends were 3 bases for V and 8 bases for J; bases not matched to a gene: 4. The CDR3 reads CASSDRTGVGYTF. Here the CDR3 DNA reads TGTGCCAGCAGTGATAGGACAGGGGTCGGCTACACCTTC.

The chain links TRBV7-3 to TRBJ2-2, with 9 bases aligning to TRBD1. CDR3 length equals 13 residues. The trim removed 6 bases at V and 6 bases at J, leaving 2 bases unmatched. In germline, CDR1 is SGHTA, CDR2 FQGTGA. In nucleotides, the CDR3 is TGTGCCAGCAGTCGGGACAGGGCCGGGGAGCTGTTTTTT. Its translation is CASSRDRAGELFF.

The rearrangement links TRBV4-1 to TRBJ2-3; D is perhaps TRBD2 (6 bases). Germline assignment: CDR1 MGHRA and CDR2 YSYEKL. The CDR3 is made up of 15 amino acids. V lost 0 bases, J lost 2 bases, and 9 bases lay in between. The CDR3 reads CASSQERRDTDTQYF. The CDR3, as DNA: TGCGCCAGCAGCCAAGAACGGCGGGACACAGATACGCAGTATTTT.

The chain uses TRBV7-8 and TRBJ2-2, with TRBD2 as a possible D gene (5 bases). The CDR3 consists of 17 residues. Trimming stripped 4 bases from V and 4 bases from J, with 19 bases between. From germline, CDR1 is SGHVS and CDR2 FQNEAQ. The CDR3 sequence is CASSSRTAGALTGELFF. The CDR3 DNA reads TGTGCCAGCAGCTCAAGAACTGCGGGCGCTCTCACCGGGGAGCTGTTTTTT.

The CDR3 coding sequence is TGTGCCAGCAGTGTACTAGCGGGGAACGGGGAGCTGTTTTTT. This translates into CASSVLAGNGELFF. The chain combines TRBV2 with TRBJ2-2; 10 nucleotides align to TRBD2. CDR1 and CDR2 (germline): SNHLY, FYNNEI. V shed 4 bases and J 7 bases; nucleotides not matched to a gene: 3. This CDR3 has 14 residues.

This sequence joins TRBV7-9 and TRBJ1-1; 9 bases align to TRBD1. V gave up 5 bases and J gave up 6 bases; unmatched junction bases: 10. Germline V gives CDR1 SEHNR, CDR2 FQNEAQ (reference sequence). This CDR3 has 15 amino acids. CDR3 loop: CASSTRPGQGAEAFF. CDR3 coding DNA: TGTGCCAGCAGCACTAGACCGGGACAGGGAGCTGAAGCTTTCTTT. Combining the CDR3 with reference TRBV7-9 and TRBJ1-1 gives the whole variable domain DTGVSQNPRHKITKRGQNVTFRCDPISEHNRLYWYRQTLGQGPEFLTYFQNEAQLEKSRLLSDRFSAERPKGSFSTLEIQRTEQGDSAMYLCASSTRPGQGAEAFFGQGTRLTVV.

This clone was seen only once. The V call is TRBV11-2, the J call TRBJ2-1, with 12 nucleotides matching TRBD2. The junction had 2 bases not matched to a gene; V was cut back by 1 base and J by 4 bases. CDR3 length: 16 residues. Germline CDR1 reads SGHAT; CDR2 reads FQNNGV. The DNA of the CDR3 is TGTGCCAGCAGCTTAGCCACTAGCGGGAGGTACAATGAGCAGTTCTTC. As protein: CASSLATSGRYNEQFF.